These 15 T cell receptor beta chains share one sample of origin, sequenced in a study of blood T cell repertoires in COVID-19. Method: immunoSEQ multiplex PCR; TCRdb's copy keeps in-frame clones and lacks some. The sample shows roughly 110,000 clones, about 82% of them seen only once. The sample taken for sequencing was peripheral blood. These receptors all stem from a man older than 75 with COVID-19, enrolled during active disease.

The genes are TRBV10-1 and TRBJ2-1; 13 bases line up with TRBD2. This CDR3 has 15 residues. Trimming at V came to 6 bases and at J to 12 bases, leaving 11 bases not matched to a gene. Germline V gene sequence: CDR1 WNHNN, CDR2 SYGVQD (reference sequence). Here the CDR3 DNA reads TGCGCCAGCAGGGGACTAGCGGGGCCGCGGGGTGGGCAGTTCTTC. Its translation is CASRGLAGPRGGQFF.

V is TRBV11-2 and J is TRBJ2-7, with TRBD2 matching over 12 bases. Germline V CDR1 and CDR2: SGHAT, FQNNGV. J gave up 4 bases and V 2 bases, and 3 bases lay outside the gene matches. The CDR3 has 15 amino acids. CDR3 in DNA: TGTGCCAGCAGCTTAATGACTAGCGGGAGATACGAGCAGTACTTC. Translation: CASSLMTSGRYEQYF.

The chain has TRBV28 and TRBJ2-5; D unresolved. This CDR3 contains 17 residues. Germline V lookup: CDR1 MDHEN, CDR2 SYDVKM. V dropped 7 bases and J dropped 1 base, with 22 bases sitting between them. The CDR3 region has the DNA TGTGCCAGCACCGAAAACTTCCTGACACCCACCCAAGAGACCCAGTACTTC. Amino acid sequence: CASTENFLTPTQETQYF.

The chain employs TRBV28 and TRBJ2-7; 9 bases match TRBD2. This CDR3 comprises 14 residues. After removal of 4 bases from V and 5 bases from J, the junction contained 6 bases not matched to a gene. Germline V gene lookup returns CDR1 MDHEN and CDR2 SYDVKM. CDR3 bases: TGTGCCAGCAGTTATATAGCGGGAGTCGACGAGCAGTACTTC. Amino acids: CASSYIAGVDEQYF.

The J gene is TRBJ1-1, the V gene TRBV10-3; TRBD1 matches at 8 bases. This CDR3 spans 15 amino acids. Germline V CDR1 and CDR2: ENHRY, SYGVKD. Trimming removed 6 bases from V and 0 bases from J; junction bases left unmatched: 6. Here the CDR3 reads CAISLQGGMNTEAFF. The CDR3 DNA sequence: TGTGCCATCAGCTTACAGGGGGGGATGAACACTGAAGCTTTCTTT.

The sample holds a few counts of this clone. The gene calls are TRBV7-9 and TRBJ2-7; D is uncertain. CDR3 size: 13 residues. Germline CDR1 is SEHNR and CDR2 is FQNEAQ (reference sequence). The germline V and J ends were trimmed by 1 base and 4 bases, with 8 bases remaining between them. The CDR3 DNA reads TGTGCCAGCAGCTTAGGGGCCTCGTACGAGCAGTACTTC. Protein sequence: CASSLGASYEQYF. Drawing the rest from reference TRBV7-9 and TRBJ2-7, the complete variable domain is DTGVSQNPRHKITKRGQNVTFRCDPISEHNRLYWYRQTLGQGPEFLTYFQNEAQLEKSRLLSDRFSAERPKGSFSTLEIQRTEQGDSAMYLCASSLGASYEQYFGPGTRLTVT.

V gene TRBV19 combines with J gene TRBJ1-5, with TRBD1 identical over 8 bases. Germline V gene lookup returns CDR1 LNHDA and CDR2 SQIVND (reference sequence). The CDR3 is 16 amino acids. The ends lost 5 bases at V and 3 bases at J; junction bases unmatched: 9. The CDR3 loop is CASSPWGQDLNQPQHF. For the CDR3, the DNA is TGTGCCAGTAGTCCCTGGGGACAGGACCTCAATCAGCCCCAGCATTTT.

The chain carries TRBV29-1 and TRBJ1-5; TRBD1 agrees at 7 bases. V was pared by 0 bases and J by 6 bases, with 5 bases of the junction left unmatched. The CDR3 is 14 amino acids. Germline loops: CDR1 SQVTM, CDR2 ANQGSEA. CDR3 DNA sequence: TGCAGCGTTGAAGAGGGCCAGGGGGGTCAGCCCCAGCATTTT. Translated: CSVEEGQGGQPQHF.

The CDR3 reads CASSLGQGGQPQHF. CDR3 DNA sequence: TGTGCCAGCAGCTTGGGACAGGGGGGACAGCCCCAGCATTTT. The chain is built from TRBV3-1 (or the pseudogene TRBV3-2) and TRBJ1-5, with TRBD1 identical over 11 bases. In germline, CDR1 is LGHDT, CDR2 YNNKEL (reference sequence). The CDR3 consists of 14 residues. The ends lost 5 bases at V and 7 bases at J; junction bases unmatched: 4.

The chain has TRBV15 and TRBJ2-3, with 9 bases identical to TRBD2. The CDR3 spans 18 residues. The J segment lost 0 bases and the V segment lost 0 bases, leaving 7 bases of the junction unmatched. Germline V gene lookup returns CDR1 LNHNV and CDR2 YYDKDF (reference sequence). CDR3: CATSRDVTSGPSTDTQYF. CDR3 in DNA: TGTGCCACCAGCAGAGATGTCACTAGCGGGCCTAGCACAGATACGCAGTATTTT.

The rearrangement uses TRBV5-6 and TRBJ2-2, with D possibly being TRBD2 (5 bases). CDR1 is SGHDT, CDR2 YYEEEE, per germline. The CDR3 length is 16 residues. With 4 bases removed from V and 6 bases from J, the gap between germline ends came to 19 bases. The CDR3 region is CASSRFWGSGSGELFF. In DNA form, the CDR3 reads TGTGCCAGCAGCCGTTTTTGGGGAAGCGGATCCGGGGAGCTGTTTTTT.

This clone was picked up one time. V gene TRBV28 combines with J gene TRBJ1-1; D is perhaps TRBD1 (6 bases). This CDR3 comprises 13 residues. V lost 3 bases and J lost 5, with 10 bases in between. Germline values: CDR1 MDHEN, CDR2 SYDVKM. The CDR3 loop is CASSLRGKTEAFF. DNA for the CDR3: TGTGCCAGCAGTTTGAGGGGGAAGACTGAAGCTTTCTTT.

The chain uses TRBV6-6 and TRBJ1-2; D is perhaps TRBD1 (6 bases). Germline assignment: CDR1 MNHNY and CDR2 SVGAGI (reference sequence). This CDR3 spans 12 amino acids. V was cut by 6 bases and J by 3 bases, with 8 bases left in between. The CDR3 nucleotides read TGTGCCAGCAGCCCAGGGGACTATGGCTACACCTTC. Translating gives CASSPGDYGYTF.

The J gene is TRBJ2-5, the V gene TRBV5-1; no clear D. This CDR3 contains 14 residues. Germline V gives CDR1 SGHRS, CDR2 YFSETQ. V was pared by 1 base and J by 3 bases, with 10 bases between. The CDR3 spells CASSLSVQKETQYF. CDR3 bases: TGCGCCAGCAGCTTGTCGGTACAGAAAGAGACCCAGTACTTC. Variable domain in full (rest from reference TRBV5-1 and TRBJ2-5): KAGVTQTPRYLIKTRGQQVTLSCSPISGHRSVSWYQQTPGQGLQFLFEYFSETQRNKGNFPGRFSGRQFSNSRSEMNVSTLELGDSALYLCASSLSVQKETQYFGPGTRLLVL.

V gene TRBV9 combines with J gene TRBJ2-7, with TRBD2 matching 8 bases. The CDR3 spans 15 residues. Per the germline V gene, CDR1 is SGDLS and CDR2 is YYNGEE. Trimming removed 0 bases from V and 1 base from J; junction bases left unmatched: 3. CDR3 residues: CASSVGGGRSYEQYF. The DNA for the CDR3 is TGTGCCAGCAGCGTAGGGGGCGGGAGGTCCTACGAGCAGTACTTC.